These 8 T cell receptor beta chains came from one sample sequenced in a study of blood T cells in healthy people across ages. Then a second PCR, running about 6 to 11 cycles, was carried out with a sample-barcoded 5' primer and a J-beta primer mix. From the 5' RACE reads, TCRdb called clonotypes with MiXCR, one entry per CDR3 protein. The table includes about 680,000 distinct CDR3 sequences, around half detected once. The sample comprised blood. The receptors come from a woman aged 60-75 years in good health.

This CDR3 is CASCRSVANTGELFF. CDR3 nucleotide sequence: TGTGCCAGCTGTCGGTCAGTGGCGAACACCGGGGAGCTGTTTTTT. This chain uses TRBV27 with TRBJ2-2, with unresolved D. Germline-derived CDR1 and CDR2 are MNHEY and SMNVEV (reference sequence). This CDR3 comprises 15 residues. The germline V and J ends were trimmed by 8 bases and 0 bases, with 13 bases remaining between them.

This clonotype was counted a few times. The rearrangement links TRBV20-1 to TRBJ1-4; D unclear. V lost 2 bases and J lost 3, with 4 bases in between. This CDR3 is built from 12 residues. Germline values: CDR1 DFQATT, CDR2 SNEGSKA (reference sequence). The CDR3 bases are TGCAGTGCTAGACAGCCTAATGAAAAACTGTTTTTT. Protein product: CSARQPNEKLFF.

The table lists this clonotype with a few counts. V and J are TRBV10-3 and TRBJ2-5, with D perhaps matching TRBD1 (6 bases). CDR3 length equals 14 residues. The germline gives CDR1 ENHRY, CDR2 SYGVKD. V shed 7 bases and J shed 4 bases, with 16 bases lying between them. The CDR3 is CAIMRRPGVETQYF. CDR3 DNA: TGTGCCATCATGCGGCGTCCAGGGGTAGAGACCCAGTACTTC.

The chain links TRBV28 to TRBJ1-3; 7 bases fit TRBD1. The CDR3 is made up of 16 amino acids. The V and J ends lost 5 bases and 0 bases, in that order; junction bases with no gene match: 7. Germline lookup yields CDR1 MDHEN and CDR2 SYDVKM. The CDR3 sequence is CASSSGTAGSGNTIYF. The CDR3 DNA follows: TGTGCCAGCAGTAGCGGGACAGCGGGCTCTGGAAACACCATATATTTT.

The rearrangement links TRBV6-1 to TRBJ2-7; D is possibly TRBD2 (5 bases). Near its end, the DNA agrees better with TRBJ2-5, so the J call may be wrong. Germline V gene sequence: CDR1 MNHNS, CDR2 SASEGT. This CDR3 comprises 14 residues. CDR3 sequence reads: CATLFGLAKETQYF. In DNA form, the CDR3 reads TGTGCCACCTTGTTCGGGCTAGCAAAAGAGACCCAGTACTTC.

The rearrangement joins TRBV20-1 to TRBJ1-2, with D unclear. Germline assignment: CDR1 DFQATT and CDR2 SNEGSKA (reference sequence). The length of the CDR3 is 13 residues. V was shortened by 4 bases and J by 2 bases, with 11 bases between the two germline ends. This CDR3 reads CSAKSGQNYGYTF. DNA for the CDR3: TGCAGTGCTAAAAGTGGTCAGAACTATGGCTACACCTTC.

This clonotype has only a few counts. This chain joins TRBV5-6 and TRBJ2-5, with D possibly being TRBD1 or TRBD2 (7 bases each). The DNA end is a closer match to TRBJ2-7, so the J assignment may be wrong. The CDR3 runs to 15 residues. CDR1 and CDR2 (germline): SGHDT, YYEEEE. CDR3 sequence reads: CASSYRGGLRIEQYF. The CDR3, as DNA: TGTGCCAGCAGTTACAGGGGAGGGCTGAGAATCGAGCAGTACTTC.

The V gene is TRBV4-3, the J gene TRBJ2-2; D gene unclear. Per the germline V gene, CDR1 is LGHNA and CDR2 is YSLEER. This CDR3 has 17 residues. V shed 0 bases and J shed 4 bases, with 15 bases lying between them. Here the CDR3 reads CASSQDSMLSSTGELFF. The CDR3 DNA reads as TGCGCCAGCAGCCAAGATTCGATGCTATCGAGCACCGGGGAGCTGTTTTTT.